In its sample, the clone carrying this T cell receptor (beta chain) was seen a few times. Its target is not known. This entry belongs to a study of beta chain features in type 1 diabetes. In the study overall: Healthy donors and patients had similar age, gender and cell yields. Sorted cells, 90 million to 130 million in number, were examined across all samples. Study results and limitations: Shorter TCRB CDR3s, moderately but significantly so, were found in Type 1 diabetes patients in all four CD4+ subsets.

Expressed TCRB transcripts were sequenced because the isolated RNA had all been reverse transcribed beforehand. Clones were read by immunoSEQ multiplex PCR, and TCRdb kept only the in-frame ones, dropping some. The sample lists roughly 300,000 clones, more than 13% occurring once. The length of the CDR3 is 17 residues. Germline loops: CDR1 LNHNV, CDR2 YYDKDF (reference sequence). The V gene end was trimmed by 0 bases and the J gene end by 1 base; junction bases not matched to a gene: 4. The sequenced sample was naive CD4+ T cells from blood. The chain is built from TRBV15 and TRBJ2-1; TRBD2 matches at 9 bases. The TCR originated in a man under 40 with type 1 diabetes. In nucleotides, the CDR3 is TGTGCCACCAGCAGAGATAAGACTAGCGGTTCCTACAATGAGCAGTTCTTC. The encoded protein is CATSRDKTSGSYNEQFF.